The entry below describes one TCR beta chain. TCRdb used MiXCR to reprocess the 5' RACE reads, holding one entry per CDR3 protein. The sample holds more than 100,000 distinct CDR3 sequences, more than 15% seen once. The data are from a study of T-cell memory formation after mild COVID-19. CDR3 length equals 16 residues. Trimming removed 0 bases from V and 5 bases from J, with 13 bases in between. Germline loops: CDR1 SGHTA, CDR2 FQGNSA. This chain connects TRBV7-2 to TRBJ2-2; a weak D match, TRBD1 (6 bases). Sequencing was done on a sample of PBMCs or a T cell subset sorted from them (not recorded which). This TCR derives from a man aged 18 to 30 who had mild COVID-19 (a few samples of this study predate the infection). Cell type and time point are not known. CDR3 region: CASSLAAPGVTGELFF. Written as DNA, the CDR3 is TGTGCCAGCAGCTTAGCGGCGCCAGGGGTAACCGGGGAGCTGTTTTTT.